This TCR beta chain was captured by sequencing in a study of blood T cell repertoires in COVID-19. TCRdb's copy holds only in-frame clones and misses some; the assay was immunoSEQ multiplex PCR. This table has about 200,000 clones, about 87% appearing once. J gave up 8 bases and V 5 bases, and 10 bases lay outside the gene matches. Looked up from germline, CDR1 is SGHTA and CDR2 is FQGNSA. The CDR3 contains 15 residues. V gene TRBV7-2 combines with J gene TRBJ2-7; 12 bases agree with TRBD2. The sequenced material came from PBMCs or T cells enriched from blood (not recorded which). The origin of this receptor is a man aged 25 to 40 who had recovered from COVID-19. CDR3: CASSPPTSGGLKQYF. CDR3 nucleotides: TGTGCCAGCAGCCCCCCGACTAGCGGGGGACTCAAGCAGTACTTC. Looking up the rest from reference TRBV7-2 and TRBJ2-7 gives the full variable domain: GAGVSQSPSNKVTEKGKDVELRCDPISGHTALYWYRQSLGQGLEFLIYFQGNSAPDKSGLPSDRFSAERTGGSVSTLTIQRTQQEDSAVYLCASSPPTSGGLKQYFGPGTRLTVT.